A single T cell receptor beta chain is shown here with its context. No antigen is known for it. The treatment is: oral pan-JAK inhibitor, 5-10 mg twice daily. This specimen comes from a study of CD8+ T cells in alopecia areata. Study at large: For treated patients, severity scores reflected the percentage of scalp area affected.

General study points: Among patients, TCR sharing was less clear than in mice, a difference possibly due in part to HLA diversity in the patient population. Greater clonality was observed in lesional scalp samples, especially alopecia totalis/universalis, versus normal scalp.

This CDR3 spans 13 amino acids. The V and J ends lost 4 bases and 5 bases respectively, with 12 bases between them. In germline, CDR1 is GTSNPN, CDR2 SVGIG (reference sequence). Reverse transcription of extracted RNA yielded cDNA, which provided the sequencing template. Generated by immunoSEQ multiplex PCR, the TCRdb table keeps only in-frame clones and is missing some. Of just over 150,000 clones listed, roughly two thirds are singletons. This sample comprised CD4+ T cells sorted from blood, obtained at week 4, from a patient treated with tofacitinib. This chain links TRBV30 with TRBJ1-5, with D possibly matching TRBD1 (5 bases). This clonotype originated in a human donor with alopecia areata. The CDR3 DNA sequence: TGTGCCTGGACCCGGGGCAGGGATCAGCCCCAGCATTTT. Translated: CAWTRGRDQPQHF.